Listed below are T cell receptor beta chains from one sample, sequenced in a study of blood T cell repertoires in COVID-19. Using immunoSEQ multiplex PCR, the repertoire was profiled, and TCRdb retains in-frame clones only, with some absent. The profile covers approximately 140,000 clones, with about 81% appearing a single time and roughly a sixth taken by the ten largest. The sample consisted of peripheral blood. These receptors were collected from a woman older than 75 with acute or convalescent COVID-19. Both conserved end residues are part of each CDR3. The D gene is left open where the match is weak. Only part of the rows carry a size: once, few, many, or a class if the clone is expanded.

clone size	D gene	V gene	J gene	CDR3 protein	CDR3 DNA
-	TRBD1	TRBV7-9	TRBJ1-2	CASSSTGAEGYGYTF	TGTGCCAGCAGCTCTACAGGGGCCGAGGGCTATGGCTACACCTTC
-	-	TRBV14	TRBJ2-7	CASSRYVGEQYF	TGTGCCAGCAGCCGGTACGTCGGCGAGCAGTACTTC
-	-	TRBV6-5	TRBJ1-5	CASKPGGRAGQPQHF	TGTGCCAGCAAACCGGGGGGTAGGGCTGGCCAGCCCCAGCATTTT
-	-	TRBV12-2	TRBJ1-2	CASRFAVGGFNYGYTF	TGTGCAAGTCGCTTCGCGGTCGGGGGATTTAACTATGGCTACACCTTC
-	TRBD1	TRBV12-3/TRBV12-4	TRBJ1-1	CASRTGAYTEAFF	TGTGCCAGTCGGACAGGGGCGTACACTGAAGCTTTCTTT
-	-	TRBV29-1	TRBJ2-7	CSVDLGYEQYF	TGCAGCGTTGATCTCGGCTACGAGCAGTACTTC
-	TRBD2	TRBV5-6	TRBJ2-1	CASYQTSAPYNEQFF	TGTGCCAGCTACCAGACTAGCGCACCCTACAATGAGCAGTTCTTC
few	TRBD1	TRBV19	TRBJ1-2	CASSLRTGGLVYGYTF	TGTGCCAGTAGTCTTCGGACAGGGGGCCTTGTTTATGGCTACACCTTC
-	TRBD1	TRBV29-1	TRBJ1-1	CSAKDRVNTEAFF	TGCAGCGCTAAGGACAGGGTGAACACTGAAGCTTTCTTT
-	-	TRBV5-1	TRBJ1-2	CASSLDRFGYTF	TGCGCCAGCAGCTTGGATAGATTTGGCTACACCTTC
once	TRBD1	TRBV6-6	TRBJ2-3	CASSSPTGADTQYF	TGTGCCAGCAGTAGCCCAACAGGGGCAGATACGCAGTATTTT
-	-	TRBV5-1	TRBJ2-5	CASSLVGRAVQETQYF	TGCGCCAGCAGCTTGGTGGGGAGAGCTGTCCAAGAGACCCAGTACTTC
-	TRBD1	TRBV18	TRBJ1-1	CASSPRQGAMNTEAFF	TGTGCCAGCTCACCACGGCAGGGGGCTATGAACACTGAAGCTTTCTTT
-	-	TRBV2	TRBJ1-2	CASSDSPNYGYTF	TGTGCCAGCAGTGACAGTCCTAACTATGGCTACACCTTC
-	-	TRBV6-5	TRBJ2-3	CASSKRVGTQYF	TGTGCCAGCAGCAAGCGGGTGGGTACGCAGTATTTT
-	-	TRBV4-1	TRBJ1-6	CASSRTPGHSINSPLHF	TGCGCCAGCAGCCGCACACCGGGACACAGTATTAATTCACCCCTCCACTTT
-	TRBD2	TRBV2	TRBJ2-1	CASSSEGLAHEQFF	TGTGCCAGCAGTTCTGAAGGACTAGCCCATGAGCAGTTCTTC
-	-	TRBV3-1/TRBV3-2	TRBJ1-3	CASSDHGTTTGNTIYF	TGTGCCAGCAGCGACCACGGGACTACCACTGGAAACACCATATATTTT
-	TRBD2	TRBV3-1/TRBV3-2	TRBJ2-2	CASSQPGTSGGATGELFF	TGTGCCAGCAGCCAACCCGGGACTAGCGGGGGGGCAACCGGGGAGCTGTTTTTT
once	-	TRBV6-2/TRBV6-3	TRBJ2-5	CASSYSESGLRRPTRETQYF	TGTGCCAGCAGTTACTCGGAAAGTGGCCTTCGGCGACCCACGCGGGAGACCCAGTACTTC
-	-	TRBV6-5	TRBJ1-5	CASSSSGQPYQAQHF	-
-	-	TRBV6-2/TRBV6-3	TRBJ1-5	CASSYGGTSGQPQHF	TGTGCCAGCAGTTACGGGGGTACTAGCGGTCAGCCCCAGCATTTT
-	TRBD2	TRBV7-2	TRBJ2-5	CASSLAGLAQETQYF	TGTGCCAGCAGCTTAGCGGGACTAGCTCAAGAGACCCAGTACTTC
-	-	TRBV5-1	TRBJ1-1	CASSRQINGVSTEAFF	TGCGCCAGCAGCCGCCAAATCAACGGGGTGAGCACTGAAGCTTTCTTT
-	-	TRBV4-3	TRBJ1-5	CASSQEGGHPPSPQHF	TGCGCCAGCAGCCAAGAAGGGGGACATCCTCCGTCGCCCCAGCATTTT
-	TRBD1	TRBV5-6	TRBJ2-4	CASSKYRGLENIQYF	TGTGCCAGCAGCAAATACAGGGGTTTGGAAAACATTCAGTACTTC
once	TRBD1	TRBV4-3	TRBJ1-1	CASSQGPPGTGIPEAFF	TGCGCCAGCAGCCAGGGGCCTCCGGGGACAGGGATCCCTGAAGCTTTCTTT
-	TRBD1	TRBV5-1	TRBJ2-7	CASSLEGQGRWGQYF	TGCGCCAGCAGCTTGGAGGGACAGGGCCGCTGGGGGCAGTACTTC
-	-	TRBV19	TRBJ1-6	CASSLQGNNSPLHF	TGTGCCAGTAGTTTGCAGGGCAATAATTCACCCCTCCACTTT
-	-	TRBV18	TRBJ1-3	CASSSTQSSGNTIYF	TGTGCCAGCTCATCCACACAGAGCTCTGGAAACACCATATATTTT
-	TRBD2	TRBV6-2/TRBV6-3	TRBJ2-5	CASSLYTSGGADQYF	TGTGCCAGCAGTTTGTACACTAGCGGGGGGGCGGACCAGTACTTC
once	TRBD2	TRBV6-2/TRBV6-3	TRBJ2-1	CASSRLAGYNEQFF	TGTGCCAGCAGCAGACTAGCGGGTTACAATGAGCAGTTCTTC
-	TRBD1	TRBV7-2	TRBJ1-2	CASSLVDRGHGYTF	TGTGCCAGCAGCTTAGTAGACAGGGGGCATGGCTACACCTTC
-	-	TRBV7-9	TRBJ2-7	CASSLILWGGVGGNF	TGTGCCAGCAGCTTAATTTTGTGGGGAGGCGTAGGGGGCAACTTC
-	-	TRBV12-3/TRBV12-4	TRBJ2-3	CASSAAWRDTQYF	TGTGCCAGCAGTGCCGCATGGAGGGATACGCAGTATTTT
-	-	TRBV6-6	TRBJ2-7	CASSLLSSYEQYF	TGTGCCAGCAGCCTATTAAGCTCCTACGAGCAGTACTTC
-	TRBD2	TRBV9	TRBJ2-1	CASSVGLALYNEQFF	TGTGCCAGCAGCGTAGGACTAGCGCTCTACAATGAGCAGTTCTTC
-	-	TRBV9	TRBJ2-2	CASSVTSTGELFF	TGTGCCAGCAGCGTGACTAGCACCGGGGAGCTGTTTTTT
few	TRBD2	TRBV19	TRBJ2-2	CASSPPGTSGGAYTGELFF	TGTGCCAGTAGTCCACCCGGGACTAGCGGGGGGGCCTACACCGGGGAGCTGTTTTTT
-	TRBD2	TRBV7-9	TRBJ2-3	CASSPTAGLAGDTQYF	TGTGCCAGCAGCCCCACTGCCGGACTAGCGGGAGATACGCAGTATTTT
few	TRBD1	TRBV29-1	TRBJ2-3	CSVEDTGTDNTQYF	TGCAGCGTTGAAGACACCGGGACAGATAATACGCAGTATTTT
once	TRBD1	TRBV7-8	TRBJ1-1	CASSSDQGAGGLNTEAFF	TGTGCCAGCAGCTCAGATCAGGGGGCAGGTGGTTTGAACACTGAAGCTTTCTTT
-	-	TRBV4-3	TRBJ1-4	CASSQLQGDNEKLFF	TGCGCCAGCAGCCAGTTACAGGGAGATAATGAAAAACTGTTTTTT
-	TRBD1	TRBV27	TRBJ2-3	CASSLQTGSTDTQYF	TGTGCCAGCAGTTTACAGACAGGGAGCACAGATACGCAGTATTTT
once	-	TRBV6-5	TRBJ1-3	CASHYGGTIYF	TGTGCCAGCCACTACGGTGGCACCATATATTTT
-	-	TRBV7-9	TRBJ1-5	CASSLGGYSNQPQHF	TGTGCCAGCAGCTTAGGCGGTTATAGCAATCAGCCCCAGCATTTT
-	-	TRBV19	TRBJ1-5	CASSSQVNQPQHF	TGTGCCAGTAGTTCCCAGGTTAATCAGCCCCAGCATTTT
-	TRBD1	TRBV7-9	TRBJ2-7	CASRRTGLDEQYF	TGTGCCAGCAGGAGGACAGGATTAGACGAGCAGTACTTC
few	-	TRBV5-1	TRBJ2-7	CASSDTGSEQYF	TGCGCCAGCAGCGATACGGGTTCCGAGCAGTACTTC
once	-	TRBV19	TRBJ1-2	CASSMVRRLLVGYTF	TGTGCCAGTAGTATGGTGCGGCGGTTACTCGTCGGCTACACCTTC
-	TRBD2	TRBV7-2	TRBJ2-5	CASSLDPTLGAGGQETQYF	TGTGCCAGCAGCTTAGACCCCACTCTCGGAGCGGGGGGGCAAGAGACCCAGTACTTC